This is a list of T cell receptor beta chains from one sample in a study of T-cell reconstitution after alpha-beta-depleted transplantation in children. Via MiXCR, TCRdb re-called the PCR reads, giving one row per CDR3 protein. Of about 240,000 distinct CDR3 sequences in the sample, 20% to 30% were seen once. The sample consisted of PBMCs, taken before TCRalphabeta/CD19-depleted stem cell transplant. These TCRs come from a girl under 10 years old with Fanconi anemia, due to receive a stem cell transplant. Each CDR3 is given with its conserved first and last residue. D genes are given only for firm matches. The size field is filled for only some rows; it gives once, few, many or a size class.

abundance | j_gene | v_gene | len | d_gene | CDR3nt | CDR3aa
many | TRBJ2-7 | TRBV20-1 | 10 | . | TGCAGTGCTAGGCACTACGAGCAGTACTTC | CSARHYEQYF
many | TRBJ2-2 | TRBV12-3/TRBV12-4 | 17 | TRBD2 | TGTGCCAGCAGTCCTATAGCGGGGTTGGCGAACACCGGGGAGCTGTTTTTT | CASSPIAGLANTGELFF
many | TRBJ1-2 | TRBV5-1 | 16 | . | TGCGCCAGCAGCTTGTTGACAGGCCCACGGGATGATGGCTACACCTTC | CASSLLTGPRDDGYTF
many | TRBJ2-1 | TRBV20-1 | 14 | TRBD2 | TGCAGTGCTAGAGATCGACTAGCGGTCAATGAGCAGTTCTTC | CSARDRLAVNEQFF
many | TRBJ2-3 | TRBV12-3/TRBV12-4 | 12 | . | TGTGCCAGCAGCTCCGGCACAGATACGCAGTATTTT | CASSSGTDTQYF
many | TRBJ2-1 | TRBV7-3 | 15 | . | TGTGCCAGCAGCTTAACTGGGGAGACGTACAATGAGCAGTTCTTC | CASSLTGETYNEQFF
many | TRBJ2-7 | TRBV29-1 | 14 | . | TGCAGCGTTGAAGTTCCGACAGTTACCTACGAGCAGTACTTC | CSVEVPTVTYEQYF
. | TRBJ1-1 | TRBV20-1 | 12 | . | TGCAGTGCTAGACTCCTGAACACTGAAGCTTTCTTT | CSARLLNTEAFF
. | TRBJ2-7 | TRBV25-1 | 20 | . | TGTGCCAGCAGTGAGCGGATAGGGGAGGCGCCTTCTGTACCCCCCTACGAGCAGTACTTC | CASSERIGEAPSVPPYEQYF
few | TRBJ2-5 | TRBV24-1 | 15 | . | TGTGCCACCAGTGATCCTAGACAGGTGCCAGAGACCCAGTACTTC | CATSDPRQVPETQYF
many | TRBJ2-5 | TRBV12-3/TRBV12-4 | 14 | TRBD1 | TGTGCCAGCAGTCGGGACAGGGAACAAGAGACCCAGTACTTC | CASSRDREQETQYF
few | TRBJ2-1 | TRBV7-3 | 14 | . | TGTGCCAGCAGCTTCGGCGGGACCTACAATGAGCAGTTCTTC | CASSFGGTYNEQFF
many | TRBJ2-7 | TRBV7-2 | 15 | . | TGTGCCAGCAGCGCCACAGGGCGAGCTCTGGACGAGCAGTACTTC | CASSATGRALDEQYF
many | TRBJ2-4 | TRBV4-1 | 14 | . | TGCGCCAGCAGCCAAGTAGGCAGGGGTGACATTCAGTACTTC | CASSQVGRGDIQYF
many | TRBJ2-1 | TRBV7-2 | 13 | . | TGTGCCAGCAGCTTATTGTTCGGTAATGAGCAGTTCTTC | CASSLLFGNEQFF
few | TRBJ2-7 | TRBV29-1 | 13 | TRBD1 | TGCAGCGGTTGGACAGGGGGTGTCGACGAGCAGTACTTC | CSGWTGGVDEQYF
. | TRBJ1-5 | TRBV20-1 | 16 | . | TGCAGTGCTTCGCAGGCTTGGAGGGAAACCAATCAGCCCCAGCATTTT | CSASQAWRETNQPQHF
few | TRBJ2-2 | TRBV12-3/TRBV12-4 | 14 | . | TGTGCCAGCAGAGGACACTTAAACACCGGGGAGCTGTTTTTT | CASRGHLNTGELFF
many | TRBJ2-1 | TRBV20-1 | 14 | . | TGCAGTGCTAGCCTGACAGACCCAGACAATGAGCAGTTCTTC | CSASLTDPDNEQFF
. | TRBJ2-5 | TRBV19 | 12 | . | TGTGCCAGTAGACGGATCCAAGAGACCCAGTACTTC | CASRRIQETQYF
. | TRBJ1-2 | TRBV20-1 | 9 | . | TGCAGTGCTTCCCCAGGGCACACCTTC | CSASPGHTF
. | TRBJ1-6 | TRBV6-2/TRBV6-3 | 15 | . | TGTGCCAGCAGCCTCCTCAGCTCCTATAATTCACCCCTCCACTTT | CASSLLSSYNSPLHF
few | TRBJ1-1 | TRBV6-5 | 13 | . | TGTGCCAGCAGTTACGTGCCGAGCACTGAAGCTTTCTTT | CASSYVPSTEAFF
few | TRBJ1-5 | TRBV29-1 | 14 | TRBD1 | TGCAGCGTCGTACAGGGGGAGGGCAATCAGCCCCAGCATTTT | CSVVQGEGNQPQHF
. | TRBJ2-7 | TRBV28 | 14 | TRBD2 | TGTGCCAGCACCTTAGCGGGAGTCAGCTATGAGCAGTACTTC | CASTLAGVSYEQYF
. | TRBJ2-7 | TRBV28 | 14 | . | TGTGCCAGCAGTCCCAAGGGACCCCCTTTTAAGAAGTACTTC | CASSPKGPPFKKYF
once | TRBJ2-7 | TRBV7-3 | 16 | . | TGTGCCAGCAGCTTAATCCTACGGGGGGCCGTTTACGAGCAGTACTTC | CASSLILRGAVYEQYF
. | TRBJ1-5 | TRBV28 | 12 | . | TGTGCCAGCAGTTTATTCAATCAGCCCCAGCATTTT | CASSLFNQPQHF
many | TRBJ1-6 | TRBV25-1 | 14 | . | TGTGCCAGCACCCCACTCAGGGGTAATTCACCCCTCCACTTT | CASTPLRGNSPLHF
many | TRBJ2-1 | TRBV2 | 12 | . | TGTGCCAGCAGTGAGCTTTACAATGAGCAGTTCTTC | CASSELYNEQFF
few | TRBJ2-5 | TRBV20-1 | 12 | . | TGCAGTGCTAGTACTCTCTTGGAGACCCAGTACTTC | CSASTLLETQYF
. | TRBJ2-3 | TRBV28 | 13 | . | TGTGCCAGCCGAAGATCTAGCACAGATACGCAGTATTTT | CASRRSSTDTQYF
. | TRBJ2-1 | TRBV10-2 | 13 | TRBD2 | TGCGCCAGCAGTGGGCTAGCGGTGGATGAGCAGTTCTTC | CASSGLAVDEQFF
many | TRBJ2-7 | TRBV20-1 | 14 | . | TGCAGTGCTAGAGATCCGGCTAGCGTCTACGAGCAGTACTTC | CSARDPASVYEQYF
many | TRBJ2-7 | TRBV4-2 | 14 | . | TGTGCCAGCAGCCATCGGTCAGGGGTCCACGAGCAGTACTTC | CASSHRSGVHEQYF
many | TRBJ2-4 | TRBV29-1 | 15 | . | TGCAGCGTTGTTGGGACGGAATCCTACAAAAACATTCAGTACTTC | CSVVGTESYKNIQYF
. | TRBJ2-3 | TRBV14 | 14 | . | TGTGCCAGCAGCCAAGACTGGCTCCCAGATACGCAGTATTTT | CASSQDWLPDTQYF
. | TRBJ1-2 | TRBV29-1 | 13 | . | TGCAGCGTTGACAGGGGCAGCCTCTATGGCTACACCTTC | CSVDRGSLYGYTF
. | TRBJ1-2 | TRBV28 | 12 | . | TGTGCCAGCAGCTCAGGCAACTATGGCTACACCTTC | CASSSGNYGYTF
. | TRBJ1-2 | TRBV27 | 15 | . | TGTGCCAGCAGTTCCTCGGGACTCCTTAACTATGGCTACACCTTC | CASSSSGLLNYGYTF
. | TRBJ2-7 | TRBV6-6 | 13 | . | TGTGCCAGCAGTTTTGCCTACAGCTACGAGCAGTACTTC | CASSFAYSYEQYF
many | TRBJ2-3 | TRBV28 | 15 | . | TGTGCCAGCAGTTTCGACACTCAGCGCACAGATACGCAGTATTTT | CASSFDTQRTDTQYF
. | TRBJ2-7 | TRBV20-1 | 14 | . | TGCAGTGCTAGAGATTTTGAGGGGTTCGACGAGCAGTACTTC | CSARDFEGFDEQYF
. | TRBJ2-1 | TRBV3-1 | 14 | . | TGTGCCAGCAGCCAAGGCGACATTTACAATGAGCAGTTCTTC | CASSQGDIYNEQFF
. | TRBJ2-1 | TRBV20-1 | 14 | TRBD2 | TGCAGTGCTAGGTTGACTAGCCTTCTGGATGAGCAGTTCTTC | CSARLTSLLDEQFF
few | TRBJ2-7 | TRBV20-1 | 14 | . | TGCAGTGCTAGTCATCCGGGGAAATCCTACGAGCAGTACTTC | CSASHPGKSYEQYF
many | TRBJ2-7 | TRBV18 | 15 | TRBD1 | TGTGCCAGCTCACAAGGACAGGGTCTAGGCCACGAGCAGTACTTC | CASSQGQGLGHEQYF
. | TRBJ2-2 | TRBV7-6 | 17 | TRBD2 | TGTGCCAGCAGCTTCCGACTAGCGGGACCTCGGGGCGGGGAGCTGTTTTTT | CASSFRLAGPRGGELFF
many | TRBJ2-5 | TRBV6-5 | 14 | . | TGTGCCAGCAGTTGGCAGTGGGGTCAAGAGACCCAGTACTTC | CASSWQWGQETQYF
few | TRBJ1-1 | TRBV28 | 12 | . | TGTGCCAGCAGTGGCTTAAACACTGAAGCTTTCTTT | CASSGLNTEAFF
. | TRBJ1-2 | TRBV2 | 14 | . | TGTGCCAGCGAACTCAAGGGGAGGCTCTATGGCTACACCTTC | CASELKGRLYGYTF
. | TRBJ2-7 | TRBV5-1 | 17 | TRBD2 | TGCGCCAGCAGCCAAGGACTAGCGGGAGGGTTGCCCTACGAGCAGTACTTC | CASSQGLAGGLPYEQYF
few | TRBJ2-5 | TRBV29-1 | 14 | TRBD2 | TGCAGCGTTGTGGGGACTAGCCTGACGGAGACCCAGTACTTC | CSVVGTSLTETQYF
. | TRBJ2-7 | TRBV2 | 16 | . | TGTGCCAGCAATCCTTCTAACGCCGCCCCGCGGTTCGAGCAGTACTTC | CASNPSNAAPRFEQYF